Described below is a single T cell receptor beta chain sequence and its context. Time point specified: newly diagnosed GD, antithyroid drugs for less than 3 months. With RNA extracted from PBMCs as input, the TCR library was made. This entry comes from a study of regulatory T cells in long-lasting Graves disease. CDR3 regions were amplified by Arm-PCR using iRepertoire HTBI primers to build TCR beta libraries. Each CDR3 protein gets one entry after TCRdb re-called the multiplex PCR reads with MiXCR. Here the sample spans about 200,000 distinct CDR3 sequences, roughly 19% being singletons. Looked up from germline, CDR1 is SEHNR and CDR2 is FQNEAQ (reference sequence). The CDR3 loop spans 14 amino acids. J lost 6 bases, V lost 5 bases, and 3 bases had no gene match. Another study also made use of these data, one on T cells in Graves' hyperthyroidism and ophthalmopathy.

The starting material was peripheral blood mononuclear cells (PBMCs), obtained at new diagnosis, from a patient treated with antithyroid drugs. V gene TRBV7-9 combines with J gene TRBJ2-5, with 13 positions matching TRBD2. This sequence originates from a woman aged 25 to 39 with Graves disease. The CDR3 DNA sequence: TGTGCCAGCAGCCAGACTAGCGGGAGGCAGACCCAGTACTTC. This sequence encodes CASSQTSGRQTQYF.